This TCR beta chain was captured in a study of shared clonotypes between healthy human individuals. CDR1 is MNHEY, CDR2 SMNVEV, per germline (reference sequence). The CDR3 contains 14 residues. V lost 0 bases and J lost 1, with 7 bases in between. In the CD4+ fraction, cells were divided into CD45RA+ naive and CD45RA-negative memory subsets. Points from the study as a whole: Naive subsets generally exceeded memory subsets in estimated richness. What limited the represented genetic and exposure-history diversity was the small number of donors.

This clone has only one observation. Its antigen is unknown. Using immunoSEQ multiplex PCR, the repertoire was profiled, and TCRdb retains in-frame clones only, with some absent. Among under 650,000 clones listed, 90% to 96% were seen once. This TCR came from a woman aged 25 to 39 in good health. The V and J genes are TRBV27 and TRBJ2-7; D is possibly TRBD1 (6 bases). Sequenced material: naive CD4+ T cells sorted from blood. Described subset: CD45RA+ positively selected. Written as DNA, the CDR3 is TGTGCCAGCAGTTTATCAGGGGGATCCTACGAGCAGTACTTC. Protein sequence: CASSLSGGSYEQYF.